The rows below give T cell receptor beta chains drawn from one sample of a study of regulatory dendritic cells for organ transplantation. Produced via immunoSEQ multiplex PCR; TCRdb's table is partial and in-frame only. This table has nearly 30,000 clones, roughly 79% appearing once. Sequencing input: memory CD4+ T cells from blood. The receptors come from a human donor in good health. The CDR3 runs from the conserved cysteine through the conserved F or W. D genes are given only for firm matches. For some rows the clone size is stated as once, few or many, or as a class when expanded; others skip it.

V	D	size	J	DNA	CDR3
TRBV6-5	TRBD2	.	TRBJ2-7	TGTGCCAGCGGATCAGCGGGGGCGGGGTACGAGCAGTACTTC	CASGSAGAGYEQYF
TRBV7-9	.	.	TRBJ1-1	TGTGCCAGCAGCTTAGTTAACAGGGCGCGTGCTTTCTTT	CASSLVNRARAFF
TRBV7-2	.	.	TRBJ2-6	TGTGCCAGCAGCATTTTCCGGGTCGGGGGATCGGGAGGGGCCAACGTCCTGACTTTC	CASSIFRVGGSGGANVLTF
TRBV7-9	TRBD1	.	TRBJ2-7	TGTGCCAGCAGCTTAGTACTTAACAGGGGGTACGAGCAGTACTTC	CASSLVLNRGYEQYF
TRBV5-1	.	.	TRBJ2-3	TGCGCCAGCGGATTCAACCCCCTGTCACGTTCAGATACGCAGTATTTT	CASGFNPLSRSDTQYF
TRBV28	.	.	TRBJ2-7	TGTGCCAGCAGTATTGTTCACAGGGGGCGGGTAGCGGGAGCCGGATACGAGCAGTACTTC	CASSIVHRGRVAGAGYEQYF
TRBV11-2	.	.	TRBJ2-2	TGTGCCAGCAGCTTTACAGGGCCCGGGGAGCTGTTTTTT	CASSFTGPGELFF
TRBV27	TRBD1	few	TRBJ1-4	TGTGCCAGCAGTTTATATGGGACAGGGGGCGGAACTAATGAAAAACTGTTTTTT	CASSLYGTGGGTNEKLFF
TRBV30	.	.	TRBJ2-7	TGTGCCTGGAGCGTCGCAGGGGCCGAGCAGTACTTC	CAWSVAGAEQYF
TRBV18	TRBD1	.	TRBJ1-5	TGTGCCAGCTCACCGGGGGCAGGGGGCATTTTCCAGCCCCAGCATTTT	CASSPGAGGIFQPQHF
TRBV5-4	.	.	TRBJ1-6	TGTGCCAGCAGCGCCCGCTGGACGGATTCACCCCTCCACTTT	CASSARWTDSPLHF
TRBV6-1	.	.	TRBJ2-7	TGTGCCAGCAGCGATGGGGTTTGGCAGTACTTC	CASSDGVWQYF
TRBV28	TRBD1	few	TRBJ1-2	TGTGCCAGCAGCTCGTGGGACAGGGCTGGCTACACCTTC	CASSSWDRAGYTF
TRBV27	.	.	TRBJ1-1	TGTGCCAGCAGACCAAACAGGGTAATGAACACTGAAGCTTTCTTT	CASRPNRVMNTEAFF
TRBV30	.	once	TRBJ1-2	TGTGCCTGGAGTTTATGGGACCTACCCCGAGGCTACACCTTC	CAWSLWDLPRGYTF
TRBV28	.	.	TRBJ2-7	TGTGCCAGCAGGGTGGGGGCCCTAGACGAGCAGTACTTC	CASRVGALDEQYF
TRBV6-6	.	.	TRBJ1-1	TGTGCCAGCAGTTACTCCGCGGCTGAAGCTTTCTTT	CASSYSAAEAFF
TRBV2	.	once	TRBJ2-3	TGTGCCAGCGGAACTAAAGATACGCAGTATTTT	CASGTKDTQYF
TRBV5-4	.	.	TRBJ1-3	TGTGCCAGCAGCTTGTGGACGGGAAACACCATATATTTT	CASSLWTGNTIYF
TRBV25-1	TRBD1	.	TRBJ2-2	TGTGCCAGCAAAACAGGGGGCCCCACCGGGGAGCTGTTTTTT	CASKTGGPTGELFF
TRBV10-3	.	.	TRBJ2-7	TGTGCCATCAGGCTACCGGGCCGCGAGCAGTACTTC	CAIRLPGREQYF
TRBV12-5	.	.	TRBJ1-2	TGTGCTAGTGCCTCGGGGGGGGGCTATGGCTACACCTTC	CASASGGGYGYTF
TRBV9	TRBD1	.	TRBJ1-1	TGTGCCAGCAGCGTCGCCACACAGGGGGTCGGCACTGAAGCTTTCTTT	CASSVATQGVGTEAFF
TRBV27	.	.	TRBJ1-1	TGTGCCAGCAGCATGGACAGCCGGAACACTGAAGCTTTCTTT	CASSMDSRNTEAFF
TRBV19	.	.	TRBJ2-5	TGTGCCAGTAGTATCCACAACGCGGAGACCCAGTACTTC	CASSIHNAETQYF
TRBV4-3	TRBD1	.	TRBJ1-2	TGCGCCAGCAGCCAGGGACAGGGAACCGCCCCCCGCGGCTACACCTTC	CASSQGQGTAPRGYTF
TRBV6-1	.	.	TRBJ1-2	TGTGCCAGCAGTCCGGGACACTCGGGTGGCTACACCTTC	CASSPGHSGGYTF
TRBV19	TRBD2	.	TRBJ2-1	TGTGCCAGTATTCTTCTAGCGGGGAGCCGGAGCTCCTACAATGAGCAGTTCTTC	CASILLAGSRSSYNEQFF
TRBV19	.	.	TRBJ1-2	TGTGCCAGTAGTGTCTCCACAGGGCCCTATAGCTACACCTTC	CASSVSTGPYSYTF
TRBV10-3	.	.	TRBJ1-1	TGTGCCATCAGTGAGATTGAGAGGGTGGAAGCTTTCTTT	CAISEIERVEAFF
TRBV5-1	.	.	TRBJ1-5	TGCGCCAGCAGCCTGGGCCCCGGGAGTCAGCCCCAGCATTTT	CASSLGPGSQPQHF
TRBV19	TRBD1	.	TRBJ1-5	TGTGCCAGTAGTAGGGACAGGGACCCTCAGCCCCAGCATTTT	CASSRDRDPQPQHF
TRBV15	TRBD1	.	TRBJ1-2	TGTGCCACCAGCAGAGATATGGGGACAGAGTATGGCTACACCTTC	CATSRDMGTEYGYTF
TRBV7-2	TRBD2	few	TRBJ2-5	TGTGCCAGCAGCCTATCCCCTGCGGGGGGGCCGTGGCAAGAGACCCAGTACTTC	CASSLSPAGGPWQETQYF
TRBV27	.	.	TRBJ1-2	TGTGCCAGCAGTTCCAGGACCGCGTTTGCCGGCTACACCTTC	CASSSRTAFAGYTF
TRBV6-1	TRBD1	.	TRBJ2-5	TGTGCCAGCAGTTCGAACAGGGGGACCCAGTACTTC	CASSSNRGTQYF
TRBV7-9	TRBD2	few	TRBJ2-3	TGTGCCAGCAGACGTCGGACTAGTGACACAGATACGCAGTATTTT	CASRRRTSDTDTQYF
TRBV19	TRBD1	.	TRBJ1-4	TGTGCCAGTAAATGGGGTAATACAGGGGCAACTAATGAAAAACTGTTTTTT	CASKWGNTGATNEKLFF
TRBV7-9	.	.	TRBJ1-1	TGTGCCAGCAGCTTATTCTCAATCTCCGGTGCTTTCTTT	CASSLFSISGAFF
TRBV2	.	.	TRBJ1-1	TGTGCCAGCAGTGAAGCGGTCAGAAGAAGTGAAGCTTTCTTT	CASSEAVRRSEAFF
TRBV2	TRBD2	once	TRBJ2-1	TGTGCCAGCAGTCGGGGACTAGCGGGATACAATGAGCAGTTCTTC	CASSRGLAGYNEQFF
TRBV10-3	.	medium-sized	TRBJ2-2	TGTGCCATCAGTGGAGGAGGGGACACCGGGGAGCTGTTTTTT	CAISGGGDTGELFF
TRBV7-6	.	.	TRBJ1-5	TGTGCCAGCAGCGGTGCGAGGGGCCAGCCCCAGCATTTT	CASSGARGQPQHF
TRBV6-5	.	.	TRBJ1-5	TGTGCCAGCAGTTACGGAGATAGCAATCAGCCCCAGCATTTT	CASSYGDSNQPQHF
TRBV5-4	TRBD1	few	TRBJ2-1	TGTGCCAGCAGCACGGGACAGGCGAATGAGCAGTTCTTC	CASSTGQANEQFF
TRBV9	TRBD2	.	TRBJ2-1	TGTGCCAGCAGCCAAGGGACGGGGGGATACAATGAGCAGTTCTTC	CASSQGTGGYNEQFF
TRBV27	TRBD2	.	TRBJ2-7	TGTGCCAGCACCGGGAGGGACTACGAGCAGTACTTC	CASTGRDYEQYF
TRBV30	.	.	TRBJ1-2	TGTGCCTGGAAGGAGGGGGACCTCTATGGCTACACCTTC	CAWKEGDLYGYTF
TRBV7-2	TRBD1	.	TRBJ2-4	TGTGCCAGCAGCTTACCAGACAGGGGCCGAGGAAGGAACATTCAGTACTTC	CASSLPDRGRGRNIQYF
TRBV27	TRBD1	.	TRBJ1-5	TGTGCCAGCAGTTTGGACAGGGATAGCAATCAGCCCCAGCATTTT	CASSLDRDSNQPQHF
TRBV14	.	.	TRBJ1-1	TGTGCCAGCAGCAAGTCGCAAAAGGAAAACACTGAAGCTTTCTTT	CASSKSQKENTEAFF
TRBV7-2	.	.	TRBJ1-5	TGTGCCAGCAGCTTTAGCAATCAGCCCCAGCATTTT	CASSFSNQPQHF
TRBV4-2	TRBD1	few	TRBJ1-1	TGTGCCAGCAGCCACATCAAGGGGGACAGTGCCGTCAGGGAAGCTTTCTTT	CASSHIKGDSAVREAFF